The text below deals with one T cell receptor (beta chain). Its matching antigen is unknown. This sample was taken from a study of lymphopenia after photon versus proton radiotherapy. Study-wide results and limits: After the lymphocyte nadir, photon-treated repertoires showed oligoclonal expansion, especially of CD8+ Temra cells.

Sequencing used immunoSEQ multiplex PCR; TCRdb keeps in-frame clones, though not all of them. The repertoire holds 25,000 to 30,000 clones, with about 91% as singletons. The starting material was peripheral blood, obtained from a patient treated with photon-based radiotherapy. The sequence came from a man in his forties or fifties with gastric cancer.

In nucleotides, the CDR3 is TGTGCCTGGAGCCCCTCTGACAGGCGGAACACTGAAGCTTTCTTT. Amino acids: CAWSPSDRRNTEAFF. The chain joins TRBV30 to TRBJ1-1; possibly TRBD1 for D (6 bases). V was clipped by 3 bases and J by 1 base, with 15 bases between them. Looked up from germline, CDR1 is GTSNPN and CDR2 is SVGIG (reference sequence). This CDR3 spans 15 amino acids.